The present entry profiles one TCR beta chain with its context. Its antigen is still unknown. The sample originates from a study of cytomegalovirus exposure and HLA in healthy donors. General study results and limits: TRBV6-2, TRBV6-3 and other indistinguishable V segments were excluded. HLA restriction was apparent for most CMV-associated TCR beta chains in a later analysis. Researchers catalogued approximately 160 TCR beta chains as cytomegalovirus-associated.

60 Vbeta and 13 Jbeta primers were used in PCR. Original handling: An analysis that came later counted 70 million to 100 million unique TCR beta chains, approximately 9.9 million shared. The table came from immunoSEQ multiplex PCR; TCRdb's copy has only in-frame clones and leaves some out. That table furnishes V, J and clone size, whereas the DNA furnished D and trimming. The sample has about 89,000 clones, around nine tenths seen once. Germline loops: CDR1 WSHSY, CDR2 SAAADI. The CDR3 sequence is 14 residues long. V lost 7 bases to trimming and J lost 0 bases, with 13 bases between them. The V and J genes are TRBV10-2 and TRBJ2-7; D is unclear. Sequencing was carried out using PBMCs. The clonotype comes from a man aged 25 to 45 in good health and CMV-seropositive. The CDR3 nucleotides read TGCGCCAGCAAGAGACCACAGAACTCCTACGAGCAGTACTTC. It is translated as CASKRPQNSYEQYF.